What follows are 21 T cell receptor beta chains derived from one specimen sequenced in a study of T-cell memory formation after mild COVID-19. Via MiXCR, TCRdb re-called the 5' RACE reads, giving one row per CDR3 protein. The repertoire holds about 210,000 distinct CDR3 sequences, with 10% to 13% as singletons. The sequenced sample was PBMCs or a T cell subset sorted from them (not recorded which). These receptors all stem from a man younger than 30 who had mild COVID-19 (a few samples of this study predate the infection). Cell type and time point are not known.

This clonotype was detected only a few times. This chain links TRBV29-1 with TRBJ2-5; D may be TRBD2 (6 bases). Per the germline V gene, CDR1 is SQVTM and CDR2 is ANQGSEA. The CDR3 consists of 15 residues. V dropped 7 bases and J dropped 0 bases, with 18 bases sitting between them. CDR3 sequence (DNA): TGCAGCGCACCAGGGCGGGGTGCTTACCAAGAGACCCAGTACTTC. Its translation is CSAPGRGAYQETQYF.

J is TRBJ2-7 and V is TRBV7-8; D may be TRBD2 (5 bases). Looked up from germline, CDR1 is SGHVS and CDR2 is FQNEAQ. The length of the CDR3 is 15 residues. Trimming took 2 bases from V and 2 from J, leaving 13 bases between them. CDR3 nucleotides: TGTGCCAGCAGCTTAACTGTCCCGGGGACCTACGAGCAGTACGTC. Translated, it gives CASSLTVPGTYEQYV.

In its sample, this clonotype was seen many times. V is TRBV4-3 and J is TRBJ1-6; unclear D gene. Germline CDR1 and CDR2: LGHNA and YSLEER. This CDR3 spans 16 amino acids. V lost 0 bases, J lost 0 bases, and 6 bases lay in between. The CDR3 nucleotides are TGCGCCAGCAGCCAAGATCGTATCTCCTATAATTCACCCCTCCACTTT. Protein product: CASSQDRISYNSPLHF.

This clonotype has more than one count but fewer than ten. V gene TRBV30 combines with J gene TRBJ2-5; D gene unclear. This CDR3 is built from 13 residues. Trimming took 0 bases from V and 5 from J, leaving 10 bases between them. CDR1 is GTSNPN, CDR2 SVGIG, per germline (reference sequence). DNA of the CDR3: TGTGCCTGGAGTGTTGCCACGCGGGAGACCCAGTACTTC. This gives the protein CAWSVATRETQYF.

This rearrangement joins TRBV2 to TRBJ2-5; the match to TRBD1 covers 7 bases. Germline V gene lookup returns CDR1 SNHLY and CDR2 FYNNEI. V dropped 6 bases and J dropped 4; count of bases not matched to a gene: 11. The CDR3 contains 15 residues. Here the CDR3 DNA reads TGTGCCAGCAGACTTACAGGGGCCGGCCGAGAGACCCAGTACTTC. Translating gives CASRLTGAGRETQYF.

The chain has TRBV7-3 and TRBJ1-1; D uncertain. Germline loops: CDR1 SGHTA, CDR2 FQGTGA. Deletions cut 2 bases from V and 5 bases from J, with 9 bases between. This CDR3 contains 13 residues. CDR3 loop: CASSLYLRTEAFF. The CDR3 DNA is TGTGCCAGCAGCTTATACTTGCGGACTGAAGCTTTCTTT.

The chain couples TRBV5-8 to TRBJ1-5, with D hard to call. This CDR3 region has 14 residues. The V gene lost 4 bases and the J gene lost 6 bases, with 14 bases spanning the gap. Germline-derived CDR1 and CDR2 are SGHTS and YDEGEE. The CDR3 is CASSPGQAGQPQHF. The CDR3 nucleotides are TGTGCCAGCAGCCCGGGTCAAGCGGGTCAGCCCCAGCATTTT.

The gene calls are TRBV20-1 and TRBJ2-5, with D uncertain. This CDR3 spans 15 amino acids. Per germline, CDR1 DFQATT and CDR2 SNEGSKA (reference sequence). V lost 1 base, J lost 2 bases, and 14 bases lay in between. CDR3 in DNA: TGCAGTGCTAGAGGAAGCCCCCCCGGACAAGAGACCCAGTACTTC. Encoded protein: CSARGSPPGQETQYF.

In this sample, this clonotype turned up a few times. The rearrangement links TRBV7-2 to TRBJ1-2, with D possibly matching TRBD1 (6 bases). CDR1 is SGHTA and CDR2 is FQGNSA in the germline V gene. The CDR3 sequence is 15 residues long. V was clipped by 2 bases and J by 0 bases, with 10 bases between them. In DNA, the CDR3 is TGTGCCAGCAGCTTACACGCAGGGGCTAACTATGGCTACACCTTC. Translation: CASSLHAGANYGYTF.

The sample holds a few counts of this clonotype. The J gene is TRBJ2-3, the V gene TRBV13; D not certain. The length of the CDR3 is 14 residues. Trimming stripped 3 bases from V and 0 bases from J, with 7 bases between. The V gene's germline CDR1 is PRHDT and CDR2 FYEKMQ (reference sequence). Written as DNA, the CDR3 is TGTGCCAGCAGCTTTAGGGTGAGCACAGATACGCAGTATTTT. Protein sequence: CASSFRVSTDTQYF.

This clonotype was detected many times. The CDR3 spells CASSPWDFPRWDTQYF. The DNA of the CDR3 is TGCGCCAGCAGCCCCTGGGACTTCCCCCGTTGGGATACGCAGTATTTT. The V and J genes are TRBV5-1 and TRBJ2-3, with D perhaps matching TRBD2 (6 bases). The germline CDR1 and CDR2 sequences are SGHRS and YFSETQ. Trimming shortened V by 4 bases and J by 6 bases, and 21 bases separated the two germline ends. The CDR3 extends over 16 amino acids.

This clonotype turned up a few times. The chain joins TRBV7-6 to TRBJ2-3; tentatively, D is TRBD2 (7 bases). Trimming stripped 4 bases from V and 5 bases from J, with 16 bases between. The CDR3 runs to 15 residues. The germline gives CDR1 SGHVS, CDR2 FNYEAQ. CDR3 nucleotide sequence: TGTGCCAGCAGCTCGAGGGGGGGGGCAGTAGATACGCAGTATTTT. Its protein is CASSSRGGAVDTQYF.

This clonotype appeared many times. J is TRBJ1-2 and V is TRBV5-1, with TRBD1 identical over 11 bases. Germline CDR1 SGHRS, CDR2 YFSETQ. J gave up 9 bases and V 4 bases, and 8 bases lay outside the gene matches. The CDR3 sequence is 14 residues long. As DNA, the CDR3 is TGCGCCAGCAGCACTGGACAGGGGGCGAATAGCTACACCTTC. Translating it yields CASSTGQGANSYTF.

This rearrangement joins TRBV28 to TRBJ2-3; 7 nucleotides line up with TRBD2. V was pared by 7 bases and J by 3 bases, with 4 bases of the junction left unmatched. From germline, CDR1 is MDHEN and CDR2 SYDVKM. The CDR3 spans 13 residues. CDR3 region: CASKWGGTDTQYF. The CDR3 DNA is TGTGCCAGCAAGTGGGGGGGGACAGATACGCAGTATTTT.

V usage is TRBV5-1 and J usage is TRBJ1-1; D is undetermined. Per germline, CDR1 SGHRS and CDR2 YFSETQ. The CDR3 loop spans 15 amino acids. Deletions cut 2 bases from V and 5 bases from J, with 16 bases between. CDR3 amino acids: CASSFNPGGSTEAFF. The CDR3 DNA reads TGCGCCAGCAGCTTTAACCCCGGAGGGAGTACTGAAGCTTTCTTT.

Ten or more counts support this clonotype. Germline and junction disagree at one end, which may indicate a read error. The chain links TRBV5-1 to TRBJ2-3; D remains ambiguous. Looked up from germline, CDR1 is SGHRS and CDR2 is YFSETQ. The CDR3 loop spans 11 amino acids. The CDR3 bases are TGTGCCAGCAGCTTGAGCGATACGCAGTATTTT. It codes for CASSLSDTQYF.

This clonotype was seen a handful of times. V is TRBV5-1 and J is TRBJ2-7, with TRBD1 as a possible D gene (6 bases). The V and J ends lost 4 bases and 0 bases respectively, with 17 bases between them. The germline V gene has CDR1 SGHRS and CDR2 YFSETQ. The CDR3 runs to 16 residues. The CDR3 here is CASSPDPTGSSYEQYV. The CDR3, as DNA: TGCGCCAGCAGCCCAGACCCGACAGGAAGCTCCTACGAGCAGTACGTC.

This clonotype turned up a few times. V usage is TRBV5-1 and J usage is TRBJ2-5, with D possibly matching TRBD1 (5 bases). The CDR3 consists of 14 residues. The V end lost 2 bases, the J end lost 1 base, and 9 bases lay between the germline ends. The germline V gene encodes CDR1 SGHRS and CDR2 YFSETQ. The CDR3 DNA is TGCGCCAGCAGCTTAGCGACAGCCCAAGAGACCCAGTACTTC. Residues: CASSLATAQETQYF.

This clonotype came up a few times. DNA of the CDR3: TGTGCCACCCTGACAGGGGGAACGGGGACCCAGTACTTC. Its translation: CATLTGGTGTQYF. The J gene is TRBJ2-5, the V gene TRBV6-2 or TRBV6-3, with 9 bases lining up with TRBD1. V gave up 10 bases and J gave up 7 bases; unmatched junction bases: 10. This CDR3 contains 13 residues. Germline V gene data show CDR1 as MNHEY and CDR2 as SVGEGT.

In this sample, this clonotype turned up a few times. This chain links TRBV28 with TRBJ2-7, with TRBD1 matching over 9 bases. With 7 bases clipped from V and 4 bases from J, the junction kept 2 bases outside the gene matches. Germline values: CDR1 MDHEN, CDR2 SYDVKM. CDR3 length equals 12 residues. The CDR3 nucleotides read TGTGCCAGCACGGGACAGGGTTACGAGCAGTACTTC. Its protein product is CASTGQGYEQYF.

V gene TRBV20-1 combines with J gene TRBJ1-3; D ambiguous. CDR1 and CDR2 (germline): DFQATT, SNEGSKA (reference sequence). This CDR3 is 14 amino acids long. V was shortened by 3 bases and J by 0 bases, with 9 bases between the two germline ends. The CDR3 spells CSASMASSGNTIYF. CDR3 bases: TGCAGTGCTAGTATGGCTAGCTCTGGAAACACCATATATTTT.